This T cell receptor beta chain derives from a study of neoadjuvant anti-PD-1 for oral cavity cancer. Clones were read by immunoSEQ multiplex PCR, and TCRdb kept only the in-frame ones, dropping some. The sample includes about 32,000 clones, about 77% of them seen just once. Germline trimming cut 4 bases from V and 5 bases from J; bases unmatched to any gene: 4. In germline, CDR1 is SEHNR, CDR2 FQNEAQ (reference sequence). The CDR3 has 13 residues. Time point meaning: after neoadjuvant nivolumab, at surgical resection. The patients had HPV-negative, locally advanced oral cavity squamous cell carcinoma.

This TCR was sampled from a person aged 35-80 years with oral cavity squamous cell carcinoma. The input for sequencing was PBMCs, taken after nivolumab (anti-PD-1) treatment. The rearrangement links TRBV7-9 to TRBJ1-2, with 7 bases identical to TRBD1. This CDR3 reads CASSSGQQYGYTF. The DNA for the CDR3 is TGTGCCAGCAGCTCGGGACAGCAGTATGGCTACACCTTC.